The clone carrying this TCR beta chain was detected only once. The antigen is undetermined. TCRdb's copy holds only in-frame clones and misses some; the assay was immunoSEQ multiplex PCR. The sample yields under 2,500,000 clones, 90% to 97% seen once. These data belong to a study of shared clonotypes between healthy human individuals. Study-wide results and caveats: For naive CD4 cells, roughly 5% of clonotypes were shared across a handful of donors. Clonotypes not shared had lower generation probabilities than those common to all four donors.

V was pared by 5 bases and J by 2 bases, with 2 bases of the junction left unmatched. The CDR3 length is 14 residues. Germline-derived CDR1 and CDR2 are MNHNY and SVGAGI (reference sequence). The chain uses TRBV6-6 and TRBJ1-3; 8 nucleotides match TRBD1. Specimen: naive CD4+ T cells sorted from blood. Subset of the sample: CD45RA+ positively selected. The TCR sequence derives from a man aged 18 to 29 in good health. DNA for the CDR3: TGTGCCAGCAGTACGGGACAGGCTGGAAACACCATATATTTT. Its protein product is CASSTGQAGNTIYF.